A selection of T cell receptor beta chains follows, all from one sample in a study of shared clonotypes between healthy human individuals. Clones were sequenced by immunoSEQ multiplex PCR, and TCRdb holds only the in-frame ones, with some missing. The data show around 650,000 clones, roughly 96% seen once. Material for sequencing was naive CD8+ T cells sorted from blood. The origin of the receptors is a woman in her 30s in good health. The conserved cysteine and the conserved F or W are not part of the CDR3 here. The order of the fields is V gene, J gene, CDR3 protein.

>TRBV5-1|TRBJ2-3
ASSFGDIGGGTDTQY
>TRBV7-9|TRBJ2-1
ASSKAGGRAHEQF
>TRBV10-1|TRBJ2-3
ASSAAGDVDTQY
>TRBV5-5|TRBJ1-1
ASSSRNGNTEAF
>TRBV11-2|TRBJ1-3
ASSLSPRSSGNTIY
>TRBV27|TRBJ2-3
ASSLGLAGGTDTQY
>TRBV9|TRBJ1-2
ASSVGEDRGLGYT
>TRBV7-2|TRBJ2-1
ASSLDLVGPWNEQF
>TRBV5-1|TRBJ1-3
ASSLKGPANTIY
>TRBV2|TRBJ2-7
ASRESVSSSYEQY
>TRBV4-2|TRBJ2-1
ASSQEAPPRGNEQF
>TRBV11-3|TRBJ2-1
ASSFGTSGSDEQF
>TRBV2|TRBJ1-1
ASSEVDTYEAF
>TRBV27|TRBJ2-5
ASSPSYQETQY
>TRBV5-1|TRBJ2-5
ASSLKAGGSGETQY
>TRBV5-6|TRBJ2-5
ASSLAGVVRETQY
>TRBV7-9|TRBJ1-2
ASSPIMTATKVYGYT
>TRBV27|TRBJ2-7
ASSFGGAGGEQY
>TRBV27|TRBJ2-7
ASRTLTKTGTLREQY
>TRBV2|TRBJ1-3
ASSEPGNTIY
>TRBV2|TRBJ1-5
ASTAGDFSNQPQH
>TRBV6-1|TRBJ2-1
ASSDGWGSYNEQF
>TRBV9|TRBJ2-3
ASSVLGLRLAGGGGTDTQY
>TRBV7-9|TRBJ2-5
ASSIQGPETQY
>TRBV19|TRBJ1-5
ASSIVGLQPQH
>TRBV29-1|TRBJ2-1
SVEEKGGRADEQF
>TRBV9|TRBJ2-7
ASSPNGNEQY
>TRBV9|TRBJ2-1
ASSVGGSFDEQF
>TRBV7-9|TRBJ2-5
ASEETGQLQETQY
>TRBV19|TRBJ2-7
ASSPGQGPYEQY
>TRBV11-2|TRBJ2-2
ASSLGQNTGELF
>TRBV7-9|TRBJ2-7
ASSLVVIAGFDEQY
>TRBV27|TRBJ2-7
ASRPLDGDEQLYEQY
>TRBV4-2|TRBJ2-7
ASSQPLTSGGYEQY
>TRBV5-6|TRBJ1-5
ASSLGTGAQPQH
>TRBV30|TRBJ1-1
AWMTEGAVFTEAF
>TRBV25-1|TRBJ2-4
ASSEGTGLRNIQY
>TRBV6-5|TRBJ2-3
ASSYSPTSGDTQY
>TRBV7-8|TRBJ2-7
ASSFRWGDSGRSYEQY
>TRBV28|TRBJ2-7
ASSPSSYEQY
>TRBV28|TRBJ1-3
ASSFIIGNTIY
>TRBV28|TRBJ2-7
ASMFAGATSYEQY
>TRBV7-6|TRBJ2-2
ASSLAAGLLGGELF
>TRBV7-2|TRBJ2-3
ASSSGGLHTDTQY
>TRBV10-3|TRBJ2-7
AISEGGFSYEQY
>TRBV5-1|TRBJ2-1
ASSLRDGGRNEQF
>TRBV28|TRBJ2-5
ASERGDEQETQY
>TRBV11-2|TRBJ2-1
ASSLDPAYYNEQF
>TRBV2|TRBJ2-3
ASSELLAGPTDTQY
>TRBV9|TRBJ2-2
ASSAPTMGDTGELF
>TRBV2|TRBJ2-1
ASSVTGQGVIFDNEQF
>TRBV27|TRBJ2-2
ASSFVAGNTGELF
>TRBV7-9|TRBJ2-3
ASSTDVPSGRKPDTQY
>TRBV4-1|TRBJ1-1
ASSPGPLNTEAF
>TRBV6-1|TRBJ2-7
ASSEGGATYEQY
>TRBV19|TRBJ1-4
ASSGFEKLF
>TRBV28|TRBJ1-2
ASSLPHTSDGYT
>TRBV6-5|TRBJ2-7
ASSYTSGSYEQY
>TRBV4-1|TRBJ2-7
ASSQPTSGSHEQY